The clone carrying this T cell receptor (beta chain) is a singleton in its sample. Antigen unknown. This CDR3 is built from 19 residues. The data stem from a study of OX40 agonist ivuxolimab in advanced cancers. Study-wide background: Every 2 weeks, ivuxolimab was infused into the patients intravenously at between 0.01 and 10 mg/kg.

Only in-frame clones appear in the TCRdb table, and some are missing; sequencing was by immunoSEQ multiplex PCR. The table includes 55,000 to 80,000 clones, around 86% detected once. Study-wide findings and caveats: The study found that CD8+ T cells averaged more expanded clones than CD4+.

This TCR came from an adult with an advanced solid tumor such as melanoma, head and neck, liver or kidney cancer. V is TRBV21-1 and J is TRBJ1-5; no DNA check was done on the table's D call, TRBD1. TRBV21-1 is a pseudogene locus. The source material was CD4+ or CD8+ T cells sorted from blood, sampled in a trial of the OX40 agonist ivuxolimab. As DNA, the CDR3 is TGTGCCAGCAGCCCGACAGGGAATGGAGGGTTTTATAGCAATCAGCCCCAGCATTTT. This translates into CASSPTGNGGFYSNQPQHF.